This entry concerns a single TCR beta chain. Its specificity is not known. The sample comes from a study of beta chain features in type 1 diabetes. General observations from the study: Patients with type 1 diabetes showed fewer VDJ junction insertions and more deletions.

Every bit of the isolated RNA underwent reverse transcription, so sequencing read expressed TCRB transcripts. Generated by immunoSEQ multiplex PCR, the TCRdb table keeps only in-frame clones and is missing some. The sample gives a few hundred thousand clones, approximately 15% of which show up once; 0.03% to 0.04% is in the top ten. CDR3 length equals 15 residues. Germline V CDR1 and CDR2: SGHRS, YFSETQ. Unmatched junction bases numbered 8, after V lost 5 bases and J lost 3 bases. The clonotype was recovered from a young man in good health. Sequencing was carried out using naive CD4+ T cells from blood. The V and J genes are TRBV5-1 and TRBJ2-3; 8 bases map to TRBD2. DNA for the CDR3: TGCGCCAGCAGTCTAACCGGGACTAGGACAGATACGCAGTATTTT. Protein product: CASSLTGTRTDTQYF.